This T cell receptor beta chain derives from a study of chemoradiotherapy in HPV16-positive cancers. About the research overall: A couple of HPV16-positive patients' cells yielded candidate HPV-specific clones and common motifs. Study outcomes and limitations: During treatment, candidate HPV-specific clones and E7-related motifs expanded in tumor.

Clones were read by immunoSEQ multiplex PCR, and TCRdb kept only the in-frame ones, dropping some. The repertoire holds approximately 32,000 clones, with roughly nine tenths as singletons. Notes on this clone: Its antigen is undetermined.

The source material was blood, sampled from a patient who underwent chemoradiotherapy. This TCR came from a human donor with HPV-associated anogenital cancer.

The CDR3 sequence: CASSYGFLGDYGYTF. CDR3 nucleotides: TGTGCCAGCAGTTATGGGTTTTTGGGGGACTATGGCTACACCTTC. V is TRBV6-5 and J is TRBJ1-2, with a weak D call TRBD1 (5 bases). Germline values: CDR1 MNHEY, CDR2 SVGAGI. V dropped 3 bases and J dropped 3 bases, with 14 bases sitting between them. CDR3 size: 15 residues.